The rows below give T cell receptor beta chains drawn from one sample of a study of Ad26.COV2.S vaccination and SARS-CoV-2 variants. Generated by immunoSEQ multiplex PCR, the TCRdb table keeps only in-frame clones and is missing some. The table has about 680,000 clones, 80% to 90% seen once. The specimen was peripheral blood, collected in a trial of Ad26.COV2.S vaccine versus placebo. Every receptor here comes from a person aged 18-60 years who received the Ad26.COV2.S COVID-19 vaccine or a placebo. CDR3s include the opening cysteine and the closing phenylalanine or tryptophan.

v_call,j_call,cdr3_aa
TRBV7-2,TRBJ2-7,CASSWAAGIGYEQYF
TRBV24-1,TRBJ2-1,CATSGRDSYNEQFF
TRBV25-1,TRBJ2-7,CASSEFGRVRGEQYF
TRBV9,TRBJ2-1,CASSERRGSYNEQFF
TRBV6-5,TRBJ1-5,CASSTDRGPRQPQHF
TRBV29-1,TRBJ1-2,CSAGQESHYGYTF
TRBV7-2,TRBJ2-7,CASSLVSGTGGIEQYF
TRBV24-1,TRBJ2-1,CATSDPGGLDEQFF
TRBV29-1,TRBJ1-1,CSVYGGIVGYAFF
TRBV27,TRBJ2-1,CASASGLAEQRQFF
TRBV5-1,TRBJ2-2,CASSLPRTETLGGGTGELFF
TRBV7-9,TRBJ1-2,CASSLGQAGYGYTF
TRBV9,TRBJ2-3,CASRGLATDTQYF
TRBV10-3,TRBJ2-3,CAIGTSGSQNTQYF
TRBV6-5,TRBJ2-5,CASRDFGNPGETQYF
TRBV15,TRBJ1-4,CATSRDRQGAFEKLFF
TRBV7-9,TRBJ1-1,CASSLGMPEAFF
TRBV30,TRBJ2-2,CAWSVLGTGLADPANTGELFF
TRBV3-1/TRBV3-2,TRBJ2-7,CASSQGWGEQYF
TRBV14,TRBJ1-1,CASSQRAGGTWNTEAFF
TRBV30,TRBJ1-6,CAWSPDGGNSPLHF
TRBV7-2,TRBJ2-5,CASSLVLRETQYF
TRBV2,TRBJ1-2,CASSEGGLGNGYTF
TRBV9,TRBJ2-1,CASSVLAGGPSFVGNEQFF
TRBV30,TRBJ2-4,CAWSEWSKLIQYF
TRBV5-6,TRBJ1-1,CASSSRGGNTEAFF
TRBV19,TRBJ1-2,CASSPSRYGYTF
TRBV5-1,TRBJ2-3,CASSLEQSTDTQYF
TRBV27,TRBJ1-6,CASSFSGATIHNSPLHF
TRBV5-4,TRBJ2-5,CASSPGTGTFQETQYF
TRBV24-1,TRBJ1-5,CATSDLLSTQPQHF
TRBV7-2,TRBJ1-2,CASSLEGRRSYGYTF
TRBV6-5,TRBJ1-5,CASRMDSSNQPQHF
TRBV6-6,TRBJ1-6,CASTLSGNSPLHF
TRBV15,TRBJ1-4,CAIDSSTNEKLFF
TRBV9,TRBJ2-5,CASSVGGDSRETQYF
TRBV27,TRBJ2-2,CASSLVGTLNTGELFF
TRBV6-5,TRBJ2-5,CATYNGVGQTQYF
TRBV24-1,TRBJ2-3,CATSVSGSITDTQYF
TRBV4-2,TRBJ2-3,CASSQEWLAGGGTDTQYF
TRBV25-1,TRBJ2-5,CASSDPGQGRETQYF
TRBV3-1/TRBV3-2,TRBJ1-3,CASSQDSAGLGNTIYF
TRBV10-3,TRBJ2-7,CAIKGDSSYEQYF
TRBV5-4,TRBJ1-2,CASSLGGAGGYTF
TRBV30,TRBJ2-1,CAWTERRGGYEQFF
TRBV5-1,TRBJ2-2,CASSLTGNTGELFF
TRBV14,TRBJ2-1,CASSQDGQVIGDEQFF
TRBV7-2,TRBJ1-2,CASSLTDMSDGYTF
TRBV18,TRBJ1-1,CASSPSWGDRERGWDTEAFF
TRBV2,TRBJ1-1,CASRRTGNTEAFF
TRBV24-1,TRBJ2-3,CATSDLGAGGRSDTQYF
TRBV27,TRBJ1-5,CASSLWGGDRSRQPQHF
TRBV5-1,TRBJ1-1,CASRMQGWNTEAFF
TRBV6-2/TRBV6-3,TRBJ2-7,CASSYNPSGFFTYEQYF
TRBV7-2,TRBJ2-4,CASSPAYGSTQYF
TRBV3-1/TRBV3-2,TRBJ1-4,CASSSTAEGTTNEKLFF
TRBV30,TRBJ1-2,CAWSVGRSGGYTF
TRBV4-3,TRBJ2-5,CASSQDWSEETQYF
TRBV7-2,TRBJ1-1,CASTPYRNPNTEAFF